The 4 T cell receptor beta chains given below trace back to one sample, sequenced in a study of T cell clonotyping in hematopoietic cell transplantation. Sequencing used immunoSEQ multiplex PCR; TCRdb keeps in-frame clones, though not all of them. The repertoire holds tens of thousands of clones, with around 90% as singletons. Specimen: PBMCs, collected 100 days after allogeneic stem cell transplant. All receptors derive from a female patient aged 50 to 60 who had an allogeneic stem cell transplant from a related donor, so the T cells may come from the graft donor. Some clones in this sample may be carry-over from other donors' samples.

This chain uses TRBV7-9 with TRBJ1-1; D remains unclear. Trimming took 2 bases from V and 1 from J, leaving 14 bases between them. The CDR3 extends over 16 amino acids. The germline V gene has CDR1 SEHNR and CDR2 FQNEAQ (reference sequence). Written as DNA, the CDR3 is TGTGCCAGCAGCTTACGGGAAGGGCCCGGGAACACTGAAGCTTTCTTT. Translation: CASSLREGPGNTEAFF.

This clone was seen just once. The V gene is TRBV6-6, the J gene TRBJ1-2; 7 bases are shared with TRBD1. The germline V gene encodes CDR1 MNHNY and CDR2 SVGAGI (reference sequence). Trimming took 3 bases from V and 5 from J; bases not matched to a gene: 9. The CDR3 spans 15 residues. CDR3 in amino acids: CASSYPTGRRYGYTF. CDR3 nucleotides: TGTGCCAGCAGTTATCCGACAGGGCGGAGGTATGGCTACACCTTC.

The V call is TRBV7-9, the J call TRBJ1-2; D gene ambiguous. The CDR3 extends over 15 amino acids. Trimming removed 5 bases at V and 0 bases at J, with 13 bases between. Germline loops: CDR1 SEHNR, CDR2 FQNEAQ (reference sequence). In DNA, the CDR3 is TGTGCCAGCAGCCCAAGGTCCACGTCTAACTATGGCTACACCTTC. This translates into CASSPRSTSNYGYTF.

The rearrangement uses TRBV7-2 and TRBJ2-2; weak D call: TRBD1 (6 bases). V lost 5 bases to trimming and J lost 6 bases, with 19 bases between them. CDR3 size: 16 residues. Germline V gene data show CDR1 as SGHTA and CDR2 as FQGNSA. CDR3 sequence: CASSPTGKGSPGELFF. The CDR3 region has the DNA TGTGCCAGCAGCCCTACAGGGAAGGGGTCCCCCGGGGAGCTGTTTTTT. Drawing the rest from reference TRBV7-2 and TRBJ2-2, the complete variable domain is GAGVSQSPSNKVTEKGKDVELRCDPISGHTALYWYRQSLGQGLEFLIYFQGNSAPDKSGLPSDRFSAERTGGSVSTLTIQRTQQEDSAVYLCASSPTGKGSPGELFFGEGSRLTVL.